This TCR beta chain was recorded in a study of cytomegalovirus exposure and HLA in healthy donors. The CDR3 length is 13 residues. V lost 1 base and J lost 3, with 7 bases in between. The germline CDR1 and CDR2 sequences are SGHNT and YYREEE (reference sequence). Assay used: immunoSEQ multiplex PCR; TCRdb lists only in-frame clones, some missing. The repertoire holds 100,000 to 150,000 clones, with more than 75% as singletons. The receptor was isolated from a woman aged 25 to 39 in good health and CMV-seronegative. The specimen was PBMCs. The chain recombines TRBV5-4 with TRBJ1-1; no reliable D call. This CDR3 is CASSLRQDTEAFF. CDR3 in DNA: TGTGCCAGCAGCTTGCGGCAGGACACTGAAGCTTTCTTT.